The clone carrying this T cell receptor (beta chain) was picked up one time. The antigen remains undetermined. The PCR used 60 Vbeta and 13 Jbeta primers. TCRdb's copy holds only in-frame clones and misses some; the assay was immunoSEQ multiplex PCR. The sample contains fewer than 130,000 clones, approximately 79% of which appear only once. The ends lost 7 bases at V and 0 bases at J; junction bases unmatched: 7. The length of the CDR3 is 16 residues. In germline, CDR1 is SNHLY, CDR2 FYNNEI. The data belong to a study of cytomegalovirus exposure and HLA in healthy donors. Findings and caveats of the study: Most TCRs appeared rarely, but some public TCRs recurred in many donors. Analyses of presence/absence relied on an assumption of roughly uniform sequencing depth across donors.

V and J are TRBV2 and TRBJ2-7; 12 bases are shared with TRBD2. This clonotype originated in a man in his thirties or forties in good health and CMV-seropositive. Sequencing was carried out using PBMCs. CDR3 region: CASTQGLAGYSYEQYF. The CDR3 bases are TGTGCCAGCACCCAGGGACTAGCGGGTTACTCCTACGAGCAGTACTTC.